These 26 T cell receptor beta chains originate from one sample sequenced in a study of radiotherapy plus CTLA-4 blockade in lung cancer. Using immunoSEQ multiplex PCR, the repertoire was profiled, and TCRdb retains in-frame clones only, with some absent. The sample contains about 51,000 clones, 75% to 85% of which appear only once. The source was peripheral blood, collected from a patient treated with radiotherapy plus ipilimumab. These receptor sequences come from a human donor with non-small cell lung cancer who had a complete response to radiotherapy plus ipilimumab.

A word on this clone: Other DNA sequences in the same sample also yield this CDR3. This rearrangement joins TRBV30 to TRBJ1-2; possible D gene TRBD1, 6 bases. Germline-derived CDR1 and CDR2 are GTSNPN and SVGIG (reference sequence). The CDR3 contains 13 residues. Trimming shortened V by 0 bases and J by 4 bases, and 9 bases separated the two germline ends. CDR3 bases: TGTGCCTGGAGTGTACGGGACACCTATGGCTACACCTTC. This sequence encodes CAWSVRDTYGYTF. The complete variable domain, with remaining parts taken from reference TRBV30 and TRBJ1-2, reads SQTIHQWPATLVQPVGSPLSLECTVEGTSNPNLYWYRQAAGRGLQLLFYSVGIGQISSEVPQNLSASRPQDRQFILSSKKLLLSDSGFYLCAWSVRDTYGYTFGSGTRLTVV.

The chain carries TRBV9 and TRBJ1-2; D possibly corresponds to TRBD1 (5 bases). This CDR3 comprises 15 residues. The germline gives CDR1 SGDLS, CDR2 YYNGEE. V shed 3 bases and J shed 7 bases, with 19 bases lying between them. The CDR3 bases are TGTGCCAGCAGCGCCGGAGGGGTCTCCGAAGGTGGCTACACCTTC. Its protein product is CASSAGGVSEGGYTF.

The chain carries TRBV12-5 and TRBJ1-3; unclear D gene. The CDR3 is 14 residues long. Germline CDR1 is LGHNT and CDR2 is FRNRAP. V shed 1 base and J shed 4 bases, with 8 bases lying between them. CDR3 loop: CASGLAEGGNTIYF. The CDR3 DNA is TGTGCTAGTGGTTTGGCAGAGGGAGGAAACACCATATATTTT.

The chain links TRBV6-5 to TRBJ1-2, with TRBD1 identical over 8 bases. This CDR3 is 14 amino acids long. CDR1 and CDR2 (germline): MNHEY, SVGAGI. After removal of 7 bases from V and 8 bases from J, the junction contained 12 bases not matched to a gene. Written as DNA, the CDR3 is TGTGCCAGCACTCTCAAAGTGGCAGGGGGCGGCTACACCTTC. The encoded protein is CASTLKVAGGGYTF.

Note on this clone: Its ends do not fully match the called genes, so a read error is possible. V and J are TRBV5-4 and TRBJ1-2; TRBD1 is a possible D gene (6 bases). The CDR3 consists of 11 residues. In germline, CDR1 is SGHNT, CDR2 YYREEE (reference sequence). The DNA for the CDR3 is TGTGCCAGCAGCTTTTTGAGGACAGCCTCCTTC. Translating gives CASSFLRTASF. Full variable domain (remainder filled in from reference TRBV5-4 and TRBJ1-2): ETGVTQSPTHLIKTRGQQVTLRCSSQSGHNTVSWYQQALGQGPQFIFQYYREEENGRGNFPPRFSGLQFPNYSSELNVNALELDDSALYLCASSFLRTASFGSGTRLTVV.

The chain links TRBV19 to TRBJ2-2; D remains ambiguous. Germline CDR1 reads LNHDA; CDR2 reads SQIVND (reference sequence). The CDR3 contains 13 residues. V lost 5 bases to trimming and J lost 1 base, with 5 bases between them. The CDR3 loop reads CASSSRNTGELFF. The DNA of the CDR3 is TGTGCCAGTAGTTCCCGGAACACCGGGGAGCTGTTTTTT.

V is TRBV5-6 and J is TRBJ1-6, with D uncertain. The V end was cut by 1 base, the J end by 0 bases, with 8 bases between. Germline V CDR1 and CDR2: SGHDT, YYEEEE. CDR3 length: 16 residues. CDR3 DNA: TGTGCCAGCAGCTTGCGCCGGAGCTCCTATAATTCACCCCTCCACTTT. This gives the protein CASSLRRSSYNSPLHF.

The V and J genes are TRBV7-2 and TRBJ1-5; D may be TRBD1 (5 bases). The CDR3 consists of 13 residues. Trimming removed 4 bases at V and 2 bases at J, with 6 bases between. Germline V gene sequence: CDR1 SGHTA, CDR2 FQGNSA. CDR3 amino acids: CASSSGRNQPQHF. In DNA form, the CDR3 reads TGTGCCAGCAGCTCAGGGCGCAATCAGCCCCAGCATTTT.

The chain is built from TRBV5-1 and TRBJ1-4; 10 bases are shared with TRBD1. Germline CDR1 and CDR2: SGHRS and YFSETQ. V was pared by 0 bases and J by 8 bases, with 4 bases of the junction left unmatched. The CDR3 sequence is 15 residues long. The CDR3 is CASSLDGTGDEKLFF. Written as DNA, the CDR3 is TGCGCCAGCAGCTTGGATGGGACAGGGGACGAAAAACTGTTTTTT.

The rearrangement joins TRBV6-9 to TRBJ1-6, with D perhaps matching TRBD1 (5 bases). This CDR3 comprises 17 residues. Germline loops: CDR1 MNHGY, CDR2 SVAAGI. V lost 5 bases to trimming and J lost 1 base, with 15 bases between them. The DNA of the CDR3 is TGTGCCAGCAGTCCCTCAGGGAGGGAATCCTATAATTCACCCCTCCACTTT. Protein: CASSPSGRESYNSPLHF.

The chain is built from TRBV29-1 and TRBJ2-1; 7 bases align to TRBD2. The CDR3 runs to 14 residues. Germline V CDR1 and CDR2: SQVTM, ANQGSEA. J gave up 6 bases and V 3 bases, and 8 bases lay outside the gene matches. CDR3 DNA sequence: TGCAGCGTTGATTTTGGCGGGGGTGCCAATGAGCAGTTCTTC. Its translation: CSVDFGGGANEQFF.

The chain recombines TRBV18 with TRBJ2-7; D is undetermined. The ends were cut back, 3 bases at V and 1 base at J, with 7 bases in the middle. This CDR3 has 13 residues. Germline V gene lookup returns CDR1 KGHSH and CDR2 LQKENI. The CDR3 sequence: CASSPVQSYEQYF. CDR3 DNA: TGTGCCAGCTCACCGGTACAATCCTACGAGCAGTACTTC.

Concerning this clone: At the DNA level, this CDR3 is encoded by other sequences in the same sample as well. This rearrangement joins TRBV7-2 to TRBJ1-2; 8 nucleotides line up with TRBD1. The germline V gene has CDR1 SGHTA and CDR2 FQGNSA. This CDR3 comprises 13 residues. V trimming: 1 base; J trimming: 5 bases; junction bases outside the gene matches: 0. The CDR3 loop is CASSLGTGYGYTF. CDR3 sequence (DNA): TGTGCCAGCAGCTTAGGGACAGGGTATGGCTACACCTTC.

The V gene is TRBV5-1, the J gene TRBJ2-4, with a weak D call TRBD2 (5 bases). Trimming removed 4 bases at V and 6 bases at J, with 14 bases between. CDR1 SGHRS and CDR2 YFSETQ come from the germline V gene. There are 14 residues in the CDR3. CDR3 sequence: CASSPGVRVNIQYF. For the CDR3, the DNA is TGCGCCAGCAGCCCCGGGGTGCGGGTAAACATTCAGTACTTC.

The V call is TRBV7-2, the J call TRBJ2-7; TRBD1 is a possible D gene (5 bases). The germline gives CDR1 SGHTA, CDR2 FQGNSA. The CDR3 covers 13 residues. Trimming shortened V by 5 bases and J by 3 bases, and 11 bases separated the two germline ends. The CDR3 spells CASSTRVNYEQYV. The CDR3 DNA is TGTGCCAGCAGCACCAGGGTGAACTACGAGCAGTACGTC.

The chain joins TRBV13 to TRBJ1-5; the D is unclear. This CDR3 is 18 amino acids long. Germline V gene data show CDR1 as PRHDT and CDR2 as FYEKMQ (reference sequence). The V and J ends lost 2 bases and 0 bases respectively, with 17 bases between them. This CDR3 is CASSLSRGGVYSNQPQHF. CDR3 bases: TGTGCCAGCAGCTTATCACGTGGCGGGGTGTATAGCAATCAGCCCCAGCATTTT.

The J gene is TRBJ1-1, the V gene TRBV9, with D unclear. This CDR3 has 14 residues. In germline, CDR1 is SGDLS, CDR2 YYNGEE. The V end was cut by 3 bases, the J end by 5 bases, with 14 bases between. The CDR3 DNA follows: TGTGCCAGCAGCGAAGCAATAGGGAGGACTGAAGCTTTCTTT. Its protein is CASSEAIGRTEAFF.

V gene TRBV18 combines with J gene TRBJ1-5; D not certain. The CDR3 is made up of 13 amino acids. V was pared by 6 bases and J by 0 bases, with 6 bases between. Looked up from germline, CDR1 is KGHSH and CDR2 is LQKENI. CDR3 amino acids: CASSDYSNQPQHF. In DNA, the CDR3 is TGTGCCAGCTCGGACTATAGCAATCAGCCCCAGCATTTT.

This sequence joins TRBV5-1 and TRBJ1-4; D gene ambiguous. CDR3 size: 15 residues. Germline assignment: CDR1 SGHRS and CDR2 YFSETQ. Trimming left V 0 bases short and J 6 bases short, with 12 bases between. CDR3: CASSLVGKSYEKLFF. CDR3 bases: TGCGCCAGCAGCTTGGTCGGGAAAAGCTATGAAAAACTGTTTTTT.

V gene TRBV7-2 combines with J gene TRBJ2-1, with 10 bases identical to TRBD1. The CDR3 consists of 15 residues. The trim removed 5 bases at V and 6 bases at J, leaving 7 bases unmatched. Looked up from germline, CDR1 is SGHTA and CDR2 is FQGNSA. The CDR3 region is CASSIGQGEANEQFF. CDR3 bases: TGTGCCAGCAGCATAGGACAGGGGGAGGCCAATGAGCAGTTCTTC.

V is TRBV9 and J is TRBJ2-7; TRBD2 matches 10 bases. CDR3 size: 15 residues. Germline V gene lookup returns CDR1 SGDLS and CDR2 YYNGEE. The trim removed 3 bases at V and 4 bases at J, leaving 7 bases unmatched. The CDR3 sequence is CASSAVAGGPYEQYF. For the CDR3, the DNA is TGTGCCAGCAGCGCCGTAGCGGGGGGCCCTTACGAGCAGTACTTC.

This chain connects TRBV30 to TRBJ1-6; a weak D match, TRBD1 (5 bases). V was pared by 3 bases and J by 8 bases, with 11 bases between. The CDR3 consists of 13 residues. CDR1 is GTSNPN, CDR2 SVGIG, per germline (reference sequence). In DNA form, the CDR3 reads TGTGCCTGGAGGCCCTCCAGGGATTCACCCCTCCACTTT. It translates to CAWRPSRDSPLHF.

V gene TRBV6-6 combines with J gene TRBJ1-4, with D uncertain. CDR1 and CDR2 (germline): MNHNY, SVGAGI (reference sequence). V gave up 8 bases and J gave up 10 bases, with 20 bases separating them. The CDR3 is 14 amino acids. CDR3 region: CASGFRAGGVKLFF. In DNA form, the CDR3 reads TGTGCCAGCGGTTTTAGGGCAGGAGGTGTAAAACTGTTTTTT.

The rearrangement joins TRBV2 to TRBJ1-2, with 9 positions matching TRBD1. V shed 3 bases, J shed 7 bases, and the junction held 12 bases outside the gene matches. The CDR3 extends over 16 amino acids. Germline V gene data show CDR1 as SNHLY and CDR2 as FYNNEI. The CDR3 DNA reads TGTGCCAGCAGTGATAGAAGCTCGACAGGGGGAAGTGGCTACACCTTC. It is translated as CASSDRSSTGGSGYTF.

V and J are TRBV6-6 and TRBJ1-1; 9 positions agree with TRBD1. Germline V CDR1 and CDR2: MNHNY, SVGAGI (reference sequence). CDR3 length: 14 amino acids. V was clipped by 5 bases and J by 8 bases; unmatched bases: 9. CDR3 region: CASSLWDRVGEAFF. CDR3 sequence (DNA): TGTGCCAGCAGTCTCTGGGACAGGGTCGGCGAAGCTTTCTTT.

This chain connects TRBV7-9 to TRBJ2-1; 9 bases are a match to TRBD1. The CDR3 consists of 14 residues. Germline assignment: CDR1 SEHNR and CDR2 FQNEAQ (reference sequence). V was pared by 4 bases and J by 6 bases, with 4 bases of the junction left unmatched. The CDR3 sequence: CASSSNRGLNEQFF. The CDR3 DNA reads as TGTGCCAGCAGCTCGAACAGGGGGCTCAATGAGCAGTTCTTC. Full variable domain (rest looked up from reference TRBV7-9 and TRBJ2-1): DTGVSQNPRHKITKRGQNVTFRCDPISEHNRLYWYRQTLGQGPEFLTYFQNEAQLEKSRLLSDRFSAERPKGSFSTLEIQRTEQGDSAMYLCASSSNRGLNEQFFGPGTRLTVL.